This T cell receptor (beta chain) was sequenced in a study of cytomegalovirus exposure and HLA in healthy donors. Study-wide context: Of 300 to 500 genotyped donors, about 80% clustered with self-reported Caucasian donors.

Whole-study results and caveats: It was taken for granted in presence/absence analyses that sequencing depth across donors was roughly uniform. Earlier findings revealed that most TCR beta V segments proved productive either about 87% or about 30% of the time.

Germline V lookup: CDR1 MNHEY, CDR2 SVGAGI. Trimming cost V 4 bases and J 1 base, with 11 bases left between them. The CDR3 contains 15 residues. Researchers ran the PCR with 60 Vbeta and 13 Jbeta primers. TCRdb's copy holds only in-frame clones and misses some; the assay was immunoSEQ multiplex PCR. In the table there are some 130,000 clones, 87% of which are singletons. About this clone: The antigen is undetermined.

Though probably carrying unrecorded immune exposures, donors were nominally healthy at sampling. The material sequenced was PBMCs. The receptor was derived from a woman in her 30s in good health and CMV-seronegative. This chain links TRBV6-5 with TRBJ1-3, with D perhaps matching TRBD1 (5 bases). The CDR3 region is CASSSGGLSGNTIYF. For the CDR3, the DNA is TGTGCCAGCAGTTCGGGGGGACTTTCTGGAAACACCATATATTTT.